The 31 T cell receptor beta chains reported below all come from one sample, sequenced in a study of Graves' ophthalmopathy and Graves' hyperthyroidism. RNA transcripts served as template for amplifying TCR beta CDR3 sequences. An initial RT-PCR round employing HTBI primers preceded a second-round multiplex PCR. TCRdb recomputed calls from the multiplex PCR reads with MiXCR, one row per CDR3 protein. The sample has a few hundred thousand distinct CDR3 sequences; approximately 15% are singletons. Sequenced input: peripheral blood. Receptors originate from a woman younger than 30 with stable Graves' hyperthyroidism.

This clonotype was counted at least ten times. This chain joins TRBV3-1 and TRBJ1-1; 7 bases match TRBD1. This CDR3 has 15 residues. After removal of 5 bases from V and 11 bases from J, the junction contained 17 bases not matched to a gene. The germline V gene has CDR1 LGHDT and CDR2 YNNKEL (reference sequence). Written as DNA, the CDR3 is TGTGCCAGCAGCATTCGGACAGGCAAGGGTGCACAGGCTTTCTTT. It yields the protein CASSIRTGKGAQAFF.

In this sample, this clonotype turned up many times. The chain has TRBV12-5 and TRBJ1-1; possible D gene TRBD1, 6 bases. The CDR3 is 15 amino acids. Germline CDR1 LGHNT, CDR2 FRNRAP. With 1 base removed from V and 7 bases from J, the gap between germline ends came to 16 bases. The CDR3 DNA reads as TGTGCTAGTGGTTTGGAACCTACAGGGTCGAGTGAAGCTTTCTTT. Its protein is CASGLEPTGSSEAFF.

Many counts were recorded for this clonotype. This chain connects TRBV3-1 to TRBJ2-5, with 12 bases fitting TRBD2. Germline CDR1 is LGHDT and CDR2 is YNNKEL (reference sequence). This CDR3 spans 15 amino acids. Trimming cost V 5 bases and J 5 bases; bases outside gene matches: 6. This chain's CDR3 is CASSSGLAGTETQYF. The CDR3 coding sequence is TGTGCCAGCAGCTCCGGACTAGCGGGGACGGAGACCCAGTACTTC.

This clonotype was observed at least ten times. The V call is TRBV6-1, the J call TRBJ1-2; the D gene is possibly TRBD1 (6 bases). This CDR3 is built from 15 residues. V was shortened by 6 bases and J by 2 bases, with 16 bases between the two germline ends. CDR1 MNHNS and CDR2 SASEGT come from the germline V gene. The DNA for the CDR3 is TGTGCCAGCAGCCCCTGGGACAAGGGGAACTATGGCTACACCTTC. Translation gives CASSPWDKGNYGYTF.

This clonotype occurred many times. CDR3 nucleotides: TGCGCCAGCAGCTCGGTGGGGAACACTGAAGCTTTCTTT. Translated, it gives CASSSVGNTEAFF. The genes are TRBV5-1 and TRBJ1-1, with D uncertain. CDR3 size: 13 residues. Trimming took off 3 bases at V and 1 base at J, with 7 bases between the two ends. CDR1 and CDR2 (germline): SGHRS, YFSETQ.

V gene TRBV4-2 combines with J gene TRBJ2-2; 7 nucleotides agree with TRBD1. The CDR3 loop spans 19 amino acids. The V gene end was trimmed by 6 bases and the J gene end by 2 bases; junction bases not matched to a gene: 18. The germline CDR1 and CDR2 sequences are LGHNA and YNFKEQ. The CDR3 DNA is TGTGCCAGCAGGCTAAATTACAGGGGTCCTCAAGTTAACACCGGGGAGCTGTTTTTT. It encodes CASRLNYRGPQVNTGELFF.

This clonotype came up many times. This chain joins TRBV20-1 and TRBJ2-5, with TRBD2 matching 7 bases. Trimming removed 2 bases from V and 5 bases from J; junction bases left unmatched: 8. Germline V gene lookup returns CDR1 DFQATT and CDR2 SNEGSKA (reference sequence). The CDR3 loop spans 14 amino acids. CDR3 nucleotide sequence: TGCAGTGCTAGAACCGATCGGGGGGTTGAGACCCAGTACTTC. Translated: CSARTDRGVETQYF.

Points on this clonotype: The conserved phenylalanine or tryptophan normally closing the CDR3 is absent here, so this likely arose from a read error. This chain uses TRBV11-3 with TRBJ1-1; the D gene is possibly TRBD1 (5 bases). The CDR3 has 14 residues. Germline V CDR1 and CDR2: SGHNT, YENEEA. The V and J ends lost 4 bases and 2 bases respectively, with 11 bases between them. The CDR3 here is CASSYRQTNTEAFS. For the CDR3, the DNA is TGTGCCAGCAGCTACAGACAGACTAACACTGAAGCTTTCTCT.

This chain links TRBV7-2 with TRBJ1-2; D gene unclear. V dropped 1 base and J dropped 3 bases, with 9 bases sitting between them. The CDR3 runs to 14 residues. CDR1 SGHTA and CDR2 FQGNSA come from the germline V gene. CDR3 loop: CASSLVRTDYGYTF. The CDR3 bases are TGTGCCAGCAGCTTAGTTAGGACCGACTATGGCTACACCTTC.

The chain has TRBV4-1 and TRBJ2-4; D remains ambiguous. Per the germline V gene, CDR1 is MGHRA and CDR2 is YSYEKL. V was shortened by 3 bases and J by 1 base, with 7 bases between the two germline ends. This CDR3 contains 14 residues. CDR3 coding DNA: TGCGCCAGCAGCCAGAGGTCGGCCAAAAACATTCAGTACTTC. It encodes CASSQRSAKNIQYF.

This clonotype showed up many times. The gene calls are TRBV12-3 or TRBV12-4 and TRBJ1-2; D is perhaps TRBD1 (6 bases). V was pared by 6 bases and J by 8 bases, with 16 bases between. This CDR3 has 13 residues. CDR3 bases: TGTGCCAGCAGCTGGGGGGGGCCGTGGGGCTACACCTTC. It codes for CASSWGGPWGYTF.

This clonotype has a handful of counts. This chain links TRBV4-2 with TRBJ2-7; no clear D gene. With 0 bases removed from V and 3 bases from J, the gap between germline ends came to 12 bases. Germline CDR1 and CDR2: LGHNA and YNFKEQ. The CDR3 is 15 amino acids. This CDR3 reads CASSQEGLTNYEQYF. CDR3 bases: TGTGCCAGCAGCCAAGAGGGGTTGACGAACTACGAGCAGTACTTC.

This clonotype occurred many times. Its ends do not fully match the called genes, so a read error is possible. The chain is built from TRBV6-1 and TRBJ1-6; D might be TRBD1 (5 bases). CDR3 length: 14 amino acids. In germline, CDR1 is MNHNS, CDR2 SASEGT. CDR3 amino acids: CASTPGGYSSPLHF. Here the CDR3 DNA reads TGTGCCAGCACGCCGGGGGGATATAGTTCACCCCTCCACTTT.

The rearrangement links TRBV27 to TRBJ2-7; the match to TRBD1 covers 8 bases. Germline V lookup: CDR1 MNHEY, CDR2 SMNVEV (reference sequence). This CDR3 is built from 14 residues. J gave up 5 bases and V 5 bases, and 8 bases lay outside the gene matches. In nucleotides, the CDR3 is TGTGCCAGCAGTCCCTTGGACAGGGTTCACGAGCAGTACTTC. This sequence encodes CASSPLDRVHEQYF.

This clonotype came up many times. The V gene is TRBV12-3 or TRBV12-4, the J gene TRBJ2-5, with 11 bases aligning to TRBD1. After removal of 5 bases from V and 2 bases from J, the junction contained 7 bases not matched to a gene. The CDR3 contains 16 residues. CDR3 sequence: CASSRFGQGAQETQYF. In DNA, the CDR3 is TGTGCCAGCAGTCGCTTCGGACAGGGGGCTCAAGAGACCCAGTACTTC.

At least ten counts were recorded for this clonotype. The chain joins TRBV2 to TRBJ2-5; D call uncertain. The germline V gene encodes CDR1 SNHLY and CDR2 FYNNEI. The CDR3 is made up of 14 amino acids. The ends were cut back, 1 base at V and 1 base at J, with 7 bases in the middle. The chain's CDR3 is CASSEGAGQETQYF. CDR3 coding DNA: TGTGCCAGCAGTGAAGGTGCAGGCCAAGAGACCCAGTACTTC. The full variable domain, its missing parts supplied by reference TRBV2 and TRBJ2-5, is EPEVTQTPSHQVTQMGQEVILRCVPISNHLYFYWYRQILGQKVEFLVSFYNNEISEKSEIFDDQFSVERPDGSNFTLKIRSTKLEDSAMYFCASSEGAGQETQYFGPGTRLLVL.

Written as DNA, the CDR3 is TGTGCCAGTAGTATCCCCTTGGGACAGGCCTCCTACGAGCAGTACTTC. Its translation: CASSIPLGQASYEQYF. V usage is TRBV19 and J usage is TRBJ2-7, with 8 nucleotides matching TRBD1. Trimming took 3 bases from V and 0 from J; bases not matched to a gene: 7. The CDR3 consists of 16 residues. Germline V CDR1 and CDR2: LNHDA, SQIVND (reference sequence).

In its sample, this clonotype was seen many times. The J gene is TRBJ1-6, the V gene TRBV19, with D perhaps TRBD1 (5 bases). The germline gives CDR1 LNHDA, CDR2 SQIVND (reference sequence). Trimming took 6 bases from V and 7 from J, leaving 10 bases between them. CDR3 length: 13 amino acids. CDR3 in DNA: TGTGCCAGTAGCGACAGCGGGAATTCACCCCTCCACTTT. Its translation: CASSDSGNSPLHF.

This clonotype was counted ten times or more. The conserved phenylalanine or tryptophan normally closing the CDR3 is absent here, so this likely arose from a read error. The chain joins TRBV6-1 to TRBJ1-1; D is uncertain. Between the trimmed V and J ends, which lost 5 bases and 0 bases, there was a span of 16 bases. Germline-derived CDR1 and CDR2 are MNHNS and SASEGT. This CDR3 is built from 16 residues. CDR3 coding DNA: TGTGCCAGCAGTACCCGGGGTAAAGCAGTGAACACTGAAGCTTTCTCT. This codes for CASSTRGKAVNTEAFS.

This chain uses TRBV20-1 with TRBJ1-5; a weak D match, TRBD1 (5 bases). CDR1 DFQATT and CDR2 SNEGSKA come from the germline V gene (reference sequence). Deletions cut 5 bases from V and 0 bases from J, with 14 bases between. The CDR3 totals 15 residues. In nucleotides, the CDR3 is TGCAGTGCTGGACCCGGGACGAATAGCAATCAGCCCCAGCATTTT. It codes for CSAGPGTNSNQPQHF.

The table lists this clonotype with many counts. The rearrangement links TRBV7-2 to TRBJ2-7; D is unclear. Between the trimmed V and J ends, which lost 0 bases and 0 bases, there was a span of 9 bases. Germline values: CDR1 SGHTA, CDR2 FQGNSA. This CDR3 region has 15 residues. The CDR3: CASSLAVVSSYEQYF. Here the CDR3 DNA reads TGTGCCAGCAGCTTAGCGGTCGTCAGCTCCTACGAGCAGTACTTC.

Remarks on this clonotype: This clone may be a read error of a much larger clone one base away. J is TRBJ2-5 and V is TRBV7-3; D possibly corresponds to TRBD1 (5 bases). CDR1 and CDR2 (germline): SGHTA, FQGTGA. The CDR3 runs to 14 residues. The CDR3 DNA reads TGTGCCAGCCGCTTAAGGACAACCCAAGAGACCCAGTACTTC. Its translation is CASRLRTTQETQYF.

The rearrangement uses TRBV3-1 and TRBJ2-7; TRBD1 might be the D (8 bases). V lost 4 bases and J 7 bases, leaving 23 bases between the germline ends. This CDR3 contains 16 residues. Germline CDR1 reads LGHDT; CDR2 reads YNNKEL (reference sequence). The CDR3, as DNA: TGTGCCAGCAGCCCCCGAACAGGGGGTGGGACTAATGAGCAGTACTTC. Protein product: CASSPRTGGGTNEQYF.

The table lists this clonotype with many counts. V gene TRBV7-8 combines with J gene TRBJ2-7, with 14 bases fitting TRBD2. J lost 0 bases, V lost 5 bases, and 9 bases had no gene match. The CDR3 loop spans 18 amino acids. Germline V lookup: CDR1 SGHVS, CDR2 FQNEAQ. The chain's CDR3 is CASSPRTSGGLSSYEQYF. Here the CDR3 DNA reads TGTGCCAGCAGCCCAAGGACTAGCGGGGGGTTAAGCTCCTACGAGCAGTACTTC.

Points on this clonotype: A much larger clonotype is one base distant, so this may be a read error. The CDR3 ends on some other residue instead of the conserved phenylalanine or tryptophan, so this is likely a read error. This sequence joins TRBV7-2 and TRBJ1-3; the match to TRBD1 covers 7 bases. Trimming at V came to 4 bases and at J to 4 bases, leaving 1 base not matched to a gene. This CDR3 is 13 amino acids long. Germline V gene sequence: CDR1 SGHTA, CDR2 FQGNSA. CDR3 in amino acids: CASSWGQGNTIYL. CDR3 bases: TGTGCCAGCAGCTGGGGACAGGGAAACACCATATATCTT.

This clonotype was seen at least ten times. The chain joins TRBV12-3 or TRBV12-4 to TRBJ1-2, with 7 nucleotides matching TRBD1. This CDR3 is 13 amino acids long. After removal of 3 bases from V and 7 bases from J, the junction contained 5 bases not matched to a gene. The CDR3 sequence is CASSLPTGLGYTF. In DNA form, the CDR3 reads TGTGCCAGCAGTTTGCCGACAGGGCTTGGCTACACCTTC.

This clonotype was seen many times. The chain carries TRBV27 and TRBJ1-2; maybe TRBD1 (5 bases). V was clipped by 5 bases and J by 4 bases, with 20 bases between them. This CDR3 is 16 amino acids long. The germline V gene has CDR1 MNHEY and CDR2 SMNVEV (reference sequence). The CDR3 sequence is CASSALNSGTAYGYTF. The CDR3, as DNA: TGTGCCAGCAGTGCTCTCAATTCCGGGACGGCCTATGGCTACACCTTC.

This clonotype showed up many times. The junction departs from the called germline gene at one end, perhaps through a read error. The V gene is TRBV19, the J gene TRBJ1-5; maybe TRBD1 (5 bases). The CDR3 is 14 residues long. Germline values: CDR1 LNHDA, CDR2 SQIVND (reference sequence). The CDR3 region is CASRHGGRNRPQHF. The CDR3 DNA reads TGTGCCAGTAGACATGGGGGTCGCAATCGGCCCCAGCATTTT.

This clonotype was observed many times. V is TRBV9 and J is TRBJ1-6; D is unclear. Trimming cost V 1 base and J 8 bases, with 4 bases left between them. Looked up from germline, CDR1 is SGDLS and CDR2 is YYNGEE. There are 12 residues in the CDR3. The CDR3: CASSVQDSPLHF. CDR3 nucleotide sequence: TGTGCCAGCAGCGTACAGGATTCACCCCTCCACTTT.

The chain employs TRBV12-3 or TRBV12-4 and TRBJ1-5; tentatively, D is TRBD1 (5 bases). CDR3 length: 15 residues. V was trimmed by 3 bases and J by 11 bases, leaving 20 bases between them. The CDR3 here is CASSLSSGGVETQHF. DNA for the CDR3: TGTGCCAGCAGTTTGTCTAGCGGGGGGGTGGAGACCCAGCATTTT.

This clonotype was detected many times. The gene calls are TRBV20-1 and TRBJ1-6, with D tentatively TRBD1 (5 bases). V dropped 0 bases and J dropped 8 bases, with 17 bases sitting between them. CDR1 DFQATT and CDR2 SNEGSKA come from the germline V gene (reference sequence). The CDR3 is made up of 16 amino acids. DNA of the CDR3: TGCAGTGCTAGAGACCCACGGCGACAGAGAGATTCACCCCTCCACTTT. Residues: CSARDPRRQRDSPLHF.